Presented here are 18 T cell receptor beta chains from one specimen sequenced in a study of OX40 agonist ivuxolimab in advanced cancers. Profiled with immunoSEQ multiplex PCR; TCRdb holds only in-frame clones, not every one. This sample has 100,000 to 150,000 clones; 75% to 95% occur once, and the top ten carry 1.1%. Sample: CD4+ or CD8+ T cells sorted from blood, taken in a trial of the OX40 agonist ivuxolimab. All receptors derive from an adult with an advanced solid tumor such as melanoma, head and neck, liver or kidney cancer.

The chain couples TRBV28 to TRBJ1-2; the D is unclear. The CDR3 spans 15 residues. Trimming stripped 1 base from V and 8 bases from J, with 17 bases between. Germline CDR1 MDHEN, CDR2 SYDVKM. CDR3 bases: TGTGCCAGCAGTTTATATTGGGCACGGAAAAGGGGCTACACCTTC. Its translation is CASSLYWARKRGYTF.

The CDR3: CASSVAPQGGGATNEKLFF. The CDR3 DNA follows: TGTGCCAGCAGCGTAGCCCCGCAGGGAGGGGGAGCAACTAATGAAAAACTGTTTTTT. This chain uses TRBV9 with TRBJ1-4; the D gene is possibly TRBD1 (6 bases). Germline lookup yields CDR1 SGDLS and CDR2 YYNGEE. The CDR3 length is 19 residues. Trimming left V 0 bases short and J 0 bases short, with 18 bases between.

The CDR3 DNA sequence: TGTGCCAGCAGTTATCGGTCGGACAAGCCCGGGGAGCTGTTTTTT. Encoded protein: CASSYRSDKPGELFF. V gene TRBV6-6 combines with J gene TRBJ2-2, with D possibly being TRBD1 (5 bases). Germline V gene sequence: CDR1 MNHNY, CDR2 SVGAGI (reference sequence). V dropped 3 bases and J dropped 6 bases, with 14 bases sitting between them. There are 15 residues in the CDR3.

The chain carries TRBV5-4 and TRBJ2-3; possible D gene TRBD2, 5 bases. Germline V lookup: CDR1 SGHNT, CDR2 YYREEE (reference sequence). The CDR3 loop spans 14 amino acids. With 4 bases removed from V and 3 bases from J, the gap between germline ends came to 12 bases. CDR3 protein: CASSRARGTDTQYF. Written as DNA, the CDR3 is TGTGCCAGCAGCCGAGCACGGGGTACAGATACGCAGTATTTT.

The rearrangement links TRBV7-3 to TRBJ2-2; either TRBD1 or TRBD2 may supply D (5 bases each). CDR3 length: 14 amino acids. Trimming took off 5 bases at V and 7 bases at J, with 14 bases between the two ends. Germline values: CDR1 SGHTA, CDR2 FQGTGA. In nucleotides, the CDR3 is TGTGCCAGCAGCCCGCCTGGGACGGTCGGGGAGCTGTTTTTT. Translating it yields CASSPPGTVGELFF. Based on the CDR3 plus reference TRBV7-3 and TRBJ2-2, the full variable domain is GAGVSQTPSNKVTEKGKYVELRCDPISGHTALYWYRQSLGQGPEFLIYFQGTGAADDSGLPNDRFFAVRPEGSVSTLKIQRTERGDSAVYLCASSPPGTVGELFFGEGSRLTVL.

V usage is TRBV15 and J usage is TRBJ2-5; D may correspond to TRBD1 or TRBD2 (6 bases each). The CDR3 has 11 residues. The germline V and J ends were trimmed by 5 bases and 11 bases, with 12 bases remaining between them. Germline CDR1 is LNHNV and CDR2 is YYDKDF (reference sequence). CDR3 bases: TGTGCCACCAGCGAGGGGGGAGAGCAGTACTTC. It codes for CATSEGGEQYF. The variable domain in full, with the rest retrieved from reference TRBV15 and TRBJ2-5, is DAMVIQNPRYQVTQFGKPVTLSCSQTLNHNVMYWYQQKSSQAPKLLFHYYDKDFNNEADTPDNFQSRRPNTSFCFLDIRSPGLGDTAMYLCATSEGGEQYFGPGTRLLVL.

The V gene is TRBV14, the J gene TRBJ2-2; TRBD1 is a possible D gene (5 bases). The CDR3 has 14 amino acids. V dropped 4 bases and J dropped 4 bases, with 10 bases sitting between them. Per germline, CDR1 SGHDN and CDR2 FVKESK. CDR3 nucleotides: TGTGCCAGCAGCCTCAGACAGTTCACCGGGGAGCTGTTTTTT. Its protein is CASSLRQFTGELFF.

The chain combines TRBV10-3 with TRBJ1-5; D not resolved. The CDR3 length is 15 residues. Trimming stripped 0 bases from V and 3 bases from J, with 9 bases between. In germline, CDR1 is ENHRY, CDR2 SYGVKD. CDR3 region: CAISESAGPNQPQHF. CDR3 DNA: TGTGCCATCAGTGAGTCAGCAGGTCCCAATCAGCCCCAGCATTTT.

Here the CDR3 DNA reads TGTGCCAGCAGCCAAGGAGTTAACTATGGCTACACCTTC. As protein: CASSQGVNYGYTF. This chain joins TRBV14 and TRBJ1-2, with D hard to call. The CDR3 spans 13 residues. V shed 1 base and J shed 1 base, with 4 bases lying between them. Germline CDR1 SGHDN, CDR2 FVKESK.

The V call is TRBV7-2, the J call TRBJ2-1; D is unclear. Germline V CDR1 and CDR2: SGHTA, FQGNSA. CDR3 length equals 11 residues. V lost 3 bases to trimming and J lost 3 bases, with 0 bases between them. The CDR3: CASSFYNEQFF. CDR3 nucleotides: TGTGCCAGCAGCTTCTACAATGAGCAGTTCTTC.

This chain links TRBV5-1 with TRBJ2-7; no clear D. Germline V CDR1 and CDR2: SGHRS, YFSETQ. The CDR3 contains 14 residues. V lost 1 base to trimming and J lost 0 bases, with 8 bases between them. The CDR3 region is CASSLFVGSYEQYF. CDR3 nucleotides: TGCGCCAGCAGCTTGTTCGTAGGCTCCTACGAGCAGTACTTC.

The CDR3 DNA reads as TGTGCCAGCAGTTTAACAGGAGAGAACACCGGGGAGCTGTTTTTT. This translates into CASSLTGENTGELFF. The V and J genes are TRBV28 and TRBJ2-2; possibly TRBD1 for D (5 bases). From germline, CDR1 is MDHEN and CDR2 SYDVKM. This CDR3 contains 15 residues. V shed 2 bases and J shed 1 base, with 8 bases lying between them.

This clone was seen a few times. The V call is TRBV4-2, the J call TRBJ2-7; TRBD1 matches 7 bases. The CDR3 is 16 residues long. The junction had 10 bases not matched to a gene; V was cut back by 1 base and J by 4 bases. The V gene's germline CDR1 is LGHNA and CDR2 YNFKEQ. The CDR3 DNA follows: TGTGCCAGCAGCCAAGTTTACCGGGACAGACGTTACGAGCAGTACTTC. Translating it yields CASSQVYRDRRYEQYF.

The CDR3: CASLDSFSNQPQHF. The CDR3 bases are TGCGCCAGTTTGGACAGTTTTAGCAATCAGCCCCAGCATTTT. The rearrangement uses TRBV10-2 and TRBJ1-5; possibly TRBD1 for D (6 bases). The V end was cut by 9 bases, the J end by 0 bases, with 12 bases between. The CDR3 contains 14 residues. Germline V CDR1 and CDR2: WSHSY, SAAADI.

This chain links TRBV28 with TRBJ2-5, with D possibly called TRBD1 or TRBD2 (7 bases each). There are 14 residues in the CDR3. The V gene lost 7 bases and the J gene lost 3 bases, with 15 bases spanning the gap. Germline values: CDR1 MDHEN, CDR2 SYDVKM. CDR3 nucleotide sequence: TGTGCCAGCAACCCGGGGGGACAGAAAGAGACCCAGTACTTC. Protein sequence: CASNPGGQKETQYF.

The J gene is TRBJ1-1, the V gene TRBV27; 7 bases line up with TRBD1. J gave up 4 bases and V 6 bases, and 11 bases lay outside the gene matches. CDR1 is MNHEY, CDR2 SMNVEV, per germline (reference sequence). The CDR3 totals 15 residues. The CDR3 bases are TGTGCCAGCAGAAGGTTGGGAGGGGGCAGCACTGAAGCTTTCTTT. Its translation is CASRRLGGGSTEAFF.

To note about this clone: The junction departs from the called germline gene at one end, perhaps through a read error. This rearrangement joins TRBV7-2 to TRBJ1-5, with 10 bases that match TRBD1. The CDR3 is 14 residues long. From germline, CDR1 is SGHTA and CDR2 FQGNSA. The DNA for the CDR3 is TGTGCCAGCAGCGGGGGACAGGGGTATCAACCCCAGCATTTT. As protein: CASSGGQGYQPQHF.

The gene calls are TRBV29-1 and TRBJ2-1; 9 nucleotides match TRBD2. Germline V lookup: CDR1 SQVTM, CDR2 ANQGSEA. The CDR3 is 18 amino acids. Trimming cost V 5 bases and J 7 bases; bases outside gene matches: 21. The CDR3, as DNA: TGCAGCGTTACCCCACTCATCAGGGGGGCGGGAGGGGGTAATGAGCAGTTCTTC. The encoded protein is CSVTPLIRGAGGGNEQFF.